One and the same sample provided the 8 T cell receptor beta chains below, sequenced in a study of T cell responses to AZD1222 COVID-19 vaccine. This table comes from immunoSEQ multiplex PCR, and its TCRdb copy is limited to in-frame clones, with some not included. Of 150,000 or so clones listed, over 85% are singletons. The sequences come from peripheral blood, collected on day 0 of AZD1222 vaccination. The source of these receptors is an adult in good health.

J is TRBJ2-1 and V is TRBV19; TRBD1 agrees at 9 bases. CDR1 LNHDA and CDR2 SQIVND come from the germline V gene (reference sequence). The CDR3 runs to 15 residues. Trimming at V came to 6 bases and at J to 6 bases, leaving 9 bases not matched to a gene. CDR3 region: CASRIPGQGSNEQFF. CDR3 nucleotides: TGTGCCAGTAGGATCCCGGGACAGGGTTCCAATGAGCAGTTCTTC.

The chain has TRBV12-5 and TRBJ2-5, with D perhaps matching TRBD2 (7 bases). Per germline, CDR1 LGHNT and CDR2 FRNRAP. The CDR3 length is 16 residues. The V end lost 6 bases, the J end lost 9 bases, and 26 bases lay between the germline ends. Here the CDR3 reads CASGGGGTSGTLPQYF. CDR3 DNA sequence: TGTGCTAGTGGAGGGGGGGGGACCAGCGGGACTCTACCCCAGTACTTC.

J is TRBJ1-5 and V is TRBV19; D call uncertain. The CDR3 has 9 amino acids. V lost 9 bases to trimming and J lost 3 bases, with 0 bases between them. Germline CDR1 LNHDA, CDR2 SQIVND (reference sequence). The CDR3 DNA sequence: TGTGCCAGCAATCAGCCCCAGCATTTT. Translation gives CASNQPQHF. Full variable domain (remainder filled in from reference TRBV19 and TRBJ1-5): DGGITQSPKYLFRKEGQNVTLSCEQNLNHDAMYWYRQDPGQGLRLIYYSQIVNDFQKGDIAEGYSVSREKKESFPLTVTSAQKNPTAFYLCASNQPQHFGDGTRLSIL.

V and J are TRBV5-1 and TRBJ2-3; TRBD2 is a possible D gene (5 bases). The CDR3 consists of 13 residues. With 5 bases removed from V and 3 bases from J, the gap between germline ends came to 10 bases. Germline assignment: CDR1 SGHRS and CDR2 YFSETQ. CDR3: CASREEGTDTQYF. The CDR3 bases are TGCGCCAGCAGGGAGGAAGGAACAGATACGCAGTATTTT.

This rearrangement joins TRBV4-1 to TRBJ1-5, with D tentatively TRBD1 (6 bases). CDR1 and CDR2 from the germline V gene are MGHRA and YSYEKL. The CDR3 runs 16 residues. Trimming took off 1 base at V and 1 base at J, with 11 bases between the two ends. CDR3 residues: CASSQGVGASNQPQHF. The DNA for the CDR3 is TGCGCCAGCAGCCAAGGTGTGGGGGCGAGCAATCAGCCCCAGCATTTT.

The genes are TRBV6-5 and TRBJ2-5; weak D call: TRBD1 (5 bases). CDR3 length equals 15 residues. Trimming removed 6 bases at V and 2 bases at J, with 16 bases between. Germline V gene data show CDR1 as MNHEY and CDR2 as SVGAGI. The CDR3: CASRSLLTGQETQYF. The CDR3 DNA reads TGTGCCAGCAGATCTTTGTTAACAGGACAAGAGACCCAGTACTTC.

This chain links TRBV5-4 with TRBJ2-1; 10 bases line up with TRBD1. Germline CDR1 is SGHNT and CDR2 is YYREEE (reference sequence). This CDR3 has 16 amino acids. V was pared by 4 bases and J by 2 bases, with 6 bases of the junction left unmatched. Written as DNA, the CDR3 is TGTGCCAGCAGCCCCCGACAGGGGGCTACCTACAATGAGCAGTTCTTC. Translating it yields CASSPRQGATYNEQFF.

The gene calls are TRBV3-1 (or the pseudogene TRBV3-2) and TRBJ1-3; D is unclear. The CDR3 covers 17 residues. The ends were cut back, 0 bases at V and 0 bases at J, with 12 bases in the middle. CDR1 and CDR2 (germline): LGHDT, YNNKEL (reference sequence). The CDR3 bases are TGTGCCAGCAGCCAAGAACCTGGACGTTACTCTGGAAACACCATATATTTT. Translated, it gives CASSQEPGRYSGNTIYF.